This TCR beta chain emerged from a study of CD8 T cells in Susac syndrome. RNA in amounts of roughly 0.5 to 1 ug was reverse transcribed with random hexamers. A single record per CDR3 protein comes from TCRdb applying MiXCR to the immunoSEQ multiplex PCR reads. The table shows roughly 88,000 distinct CDR3 sequences, with approximately 96% occurring only once. The ends were cut back, 2 bases at V and 5 bases at J, with 16 bases in the middle. Per germline, CDR1 MNHEY and CDR2 SMNVEV (reference sequence). This CDR3 comprises 15 residues. Sequencing was carried out using CD8+ T cells from PBMCs. This rearrangement joins TRBV27 to TRBJ2-7, with D perhaps being TRBD1 or TRBD2 (5 bases each). The sequence was collected from a human donor with Susac syndrome. The CDR3 DNA sequence: TGTGCCAGCAGTTTAGGAGGCAGGGAGAACGACGAGCAGTACTTC. It yields the protein CASSLGGRENDEQYF.